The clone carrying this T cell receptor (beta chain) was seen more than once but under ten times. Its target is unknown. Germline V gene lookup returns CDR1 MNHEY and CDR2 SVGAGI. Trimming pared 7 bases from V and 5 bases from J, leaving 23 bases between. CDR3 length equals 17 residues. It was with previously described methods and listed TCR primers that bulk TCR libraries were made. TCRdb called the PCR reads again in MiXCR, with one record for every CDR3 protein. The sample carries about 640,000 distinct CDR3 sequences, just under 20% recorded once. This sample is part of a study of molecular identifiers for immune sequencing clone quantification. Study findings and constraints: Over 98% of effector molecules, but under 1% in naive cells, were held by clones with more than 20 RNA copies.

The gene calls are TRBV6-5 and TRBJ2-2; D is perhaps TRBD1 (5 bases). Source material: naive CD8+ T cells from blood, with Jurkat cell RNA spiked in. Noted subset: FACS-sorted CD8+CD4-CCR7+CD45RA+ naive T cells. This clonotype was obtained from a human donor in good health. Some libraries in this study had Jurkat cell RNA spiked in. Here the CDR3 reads CASTLGQVSIETGELFF. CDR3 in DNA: TGTGCCAGCACCCTGGGGCAGGTGTCGATCGAAACCGGGGAGCTGTTTTTT.